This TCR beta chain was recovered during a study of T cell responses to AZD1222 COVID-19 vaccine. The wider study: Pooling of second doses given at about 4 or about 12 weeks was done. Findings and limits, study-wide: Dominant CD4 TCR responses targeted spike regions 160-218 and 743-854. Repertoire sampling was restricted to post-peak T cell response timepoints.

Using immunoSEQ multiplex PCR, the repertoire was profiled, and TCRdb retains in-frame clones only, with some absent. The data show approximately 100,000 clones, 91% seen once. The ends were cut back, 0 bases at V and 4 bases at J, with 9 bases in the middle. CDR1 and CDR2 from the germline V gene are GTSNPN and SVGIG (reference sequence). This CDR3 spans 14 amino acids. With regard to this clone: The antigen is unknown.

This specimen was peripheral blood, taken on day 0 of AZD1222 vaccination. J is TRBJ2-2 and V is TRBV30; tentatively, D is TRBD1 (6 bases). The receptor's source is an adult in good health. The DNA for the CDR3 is TGTGCCTGGAGTGTGCCAGGGGCCACCGGGGAGCTGTTTTTT. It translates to CAWSVPGATGELFF.